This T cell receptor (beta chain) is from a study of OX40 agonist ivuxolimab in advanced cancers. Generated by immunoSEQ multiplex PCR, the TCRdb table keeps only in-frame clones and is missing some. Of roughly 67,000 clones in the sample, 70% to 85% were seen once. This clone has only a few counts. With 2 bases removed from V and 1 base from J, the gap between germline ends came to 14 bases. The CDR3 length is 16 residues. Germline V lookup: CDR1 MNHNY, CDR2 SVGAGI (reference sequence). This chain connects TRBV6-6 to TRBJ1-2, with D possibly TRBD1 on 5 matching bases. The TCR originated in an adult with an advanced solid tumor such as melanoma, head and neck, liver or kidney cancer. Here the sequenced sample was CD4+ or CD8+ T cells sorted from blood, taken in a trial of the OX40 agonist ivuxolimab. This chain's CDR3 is CASSYHPREGNYGYTF. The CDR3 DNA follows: TGTGCCAGCAGTTACCACCCCAGGGAGGGTAACTATGGCTACACCTTC.